Sequencing of this TCR beta chain was carried out in a study of cytomegalovirus exposure and HLA in healthy donors. General study points: The availability of immune exposure information extended only to CMV serostatus.

Concerning this clone itself: The antigen is undetermined.

J lost 6 bases, V lost 4 bases, and 8 bases had no gene match. The germline CDR1 and CDR2 sequences are GTSNPN and SVGIG (reference sequence). This CDR3 has 13 amino acids. The PCR used 60 Vbeta and 13 Jbeta primers. Data came from immunoSEQ multiplex PCR; TCRdb stores just in-frame clones and leaves some out. The sample lists about 200,000 clones; 79% were seen once. The sequencing input was PBMCs. The rearrangement uses TRBV30 and TRBJ2-7, with 8 nucleotides matching TRBD2. The sequence was obtained from a girl between 5 and 17 years old in good health and CMV-seropositive. The CDR3 loop reads CAWTGGGSGEQYF. In DNA, the CDR3 is TGTGCCTGGACCGGGGGGGGCTCCGGCGAGCAGTACTTC.